The subject of this entry is one TCR beta chain. Its cognate antigen is unknown. The data derive from a study of CD8+ T cells in alopecia areata. Notes on the study in general: Researchers report lesional scalp, most notably alopecia totalis/universalis, outstripped normal scalp in clonality. One nonresponder leaves baseline CD8+ expansion's link to response uncertain.

V shed 4 bases, J shed 7 bases, and the junction held 3 bases outside the gene matches. Germline V gene lookup returns CDR1 SGHTS and CDR2 YDEGEE. The CDR3 is made up of 14 amino acids. Isolated RNA was reverse transcribed into cDNA used as the sequencing template. Assay used: immunoSEQ multiplex PCR; TCRdb lists only in-frame clones, some missing. The data contain approximately 110,000 clones, 56% of them singletons. Treatment given: oral pan-JAK inhibitor, 5-10 mg twice daily. This chain joins TRBV5-8 and TRBJ1-6; 9 positions agree with TRBD1. Here the sequenced sample was CD4+ T cells sorted from blood, taken at week 24, from a patient treated with tofacitinib. The sequence derives from a human donor with alopecia areata. The CDR3 region is CASSPGTGNSPLHF. For the CDR3, the DNA is TGTGCCAGCAGCCCCGGGACAGGGAATTCACCCCTCCACTTT.